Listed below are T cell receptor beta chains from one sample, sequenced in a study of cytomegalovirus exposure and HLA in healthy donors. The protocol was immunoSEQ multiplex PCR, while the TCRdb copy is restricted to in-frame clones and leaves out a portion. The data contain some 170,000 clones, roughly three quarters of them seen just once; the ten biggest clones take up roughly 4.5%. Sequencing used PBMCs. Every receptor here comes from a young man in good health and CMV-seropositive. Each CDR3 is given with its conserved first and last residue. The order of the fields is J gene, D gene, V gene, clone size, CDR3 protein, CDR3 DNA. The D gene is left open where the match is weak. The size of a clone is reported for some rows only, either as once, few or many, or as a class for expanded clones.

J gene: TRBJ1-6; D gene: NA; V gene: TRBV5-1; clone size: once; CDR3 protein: CASSLAGKNSPLHF; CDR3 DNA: TGCGCCAGCAGCTTGGCAGGGAAGAATTCACCCCTCCACTTT
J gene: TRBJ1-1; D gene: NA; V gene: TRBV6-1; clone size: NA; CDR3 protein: CASFVSVNTEAFF; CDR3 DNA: TGTGCCAGCTTTGTTTCGGTGAACACTGAAGCTTTCTTT
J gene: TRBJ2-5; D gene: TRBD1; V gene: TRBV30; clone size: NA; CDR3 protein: CARQGVLRETQYF; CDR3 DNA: TGTGCCCGGCAGGGGGTCCTACGGGAGACCCAGTACTTC
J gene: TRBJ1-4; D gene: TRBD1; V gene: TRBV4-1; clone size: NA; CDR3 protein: CASSPTAQGANEKLFF; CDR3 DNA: TGCGCCAGCAGCCCCACCGCCCAGGGGGCGAATGAAAAACTGTTTTTT
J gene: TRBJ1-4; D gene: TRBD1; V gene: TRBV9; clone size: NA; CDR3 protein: CASSVEDRVGEKLFF; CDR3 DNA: TGTGCCAGCAGCGTAGAGGACAGGGTTGGTGAAAAACTGTTTTTT
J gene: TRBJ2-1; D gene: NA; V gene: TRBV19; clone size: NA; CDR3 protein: CASSTNGIYNEQFF; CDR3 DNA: TGTGCCAGTAGTACCAACGGGATTTACAATGAGCAGTTCTTC
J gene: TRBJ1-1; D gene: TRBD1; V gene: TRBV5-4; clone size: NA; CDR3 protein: CASSGPTGGTEAFF; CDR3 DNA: TGTGCCAGCAGCGGACCTACAGGGGGCACTGAAGCTTTCTTT
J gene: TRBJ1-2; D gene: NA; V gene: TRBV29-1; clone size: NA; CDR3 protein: CSVEEAYGYTF; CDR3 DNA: TGCAGCGTTGAGGAGGCCTATGGCTACACCTTC
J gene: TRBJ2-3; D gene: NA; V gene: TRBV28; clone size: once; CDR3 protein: CASSFPTGRDFTDTQYF; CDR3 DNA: TGTGCCAGCAGTTTCCCGACCGGAAGAGACTTCACAGATACGCAGTATTTT
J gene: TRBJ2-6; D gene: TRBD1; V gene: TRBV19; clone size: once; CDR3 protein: CASGQGVLGANVLTF; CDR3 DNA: TGTGCCTCGGGACAGGGGGTTTTAGGGGCCAACGTCCTGACTTTC
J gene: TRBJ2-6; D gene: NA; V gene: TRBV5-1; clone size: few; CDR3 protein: CASSLFDRQANVLTF; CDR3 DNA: TGCGCCAGCAGCTTGTTTGACAGGCAGGCCAACGTCCTGACTTTC
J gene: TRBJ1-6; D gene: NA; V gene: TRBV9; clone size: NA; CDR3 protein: CASSVPSTGLHF; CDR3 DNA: TGTGCCAGCAGCGTGCCATCGACAGGCCTGCACTTT
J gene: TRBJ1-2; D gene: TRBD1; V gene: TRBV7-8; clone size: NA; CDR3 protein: CASSSQTGTGLSGYTF; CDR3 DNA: TGTGCCAGCAGCTCACAGACCGGGACAGGCTTATCTGGCTACACCTTC
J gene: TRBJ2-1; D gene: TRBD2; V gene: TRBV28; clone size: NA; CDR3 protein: CATGGDKEYHNEQFF; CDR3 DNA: TGTGCCACCGGGGGGGACAAGGAGTATCACAATGAGCAGTTCTTC
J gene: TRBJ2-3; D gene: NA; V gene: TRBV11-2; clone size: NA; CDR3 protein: CASSLAGAHSTDTQYF; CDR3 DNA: TGTGCCAGCAGTCTCGCAGGGGCCCATAGCACAGATACGCAGTATTTT
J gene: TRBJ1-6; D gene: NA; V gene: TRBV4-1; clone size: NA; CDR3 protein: CASSQDQQGNSPLHF; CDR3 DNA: TGCGCCAGCAGCCAAGATCAGCAGGGAAATTCACCCCTCCACTTT
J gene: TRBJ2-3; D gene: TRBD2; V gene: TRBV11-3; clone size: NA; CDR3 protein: CASSSTAAGGFKDTQYF; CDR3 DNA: TGTGCCAGCAGCTCCACTGCGGCGGGAGGGTTCAAAGATACGCAGTATTTT
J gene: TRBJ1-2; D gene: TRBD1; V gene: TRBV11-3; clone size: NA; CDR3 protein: CASSSGPKGAGGYTF; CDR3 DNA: TGTGCCAGCAGCTCCGGACCAAAGGGGGCTGGTGGCTACACCTTC
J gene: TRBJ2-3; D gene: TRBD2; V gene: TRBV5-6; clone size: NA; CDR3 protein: CASSLGLAGGGAPDTQYF; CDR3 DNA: TGTGCCAGCAGCTTGGGACTAGCGGGGGGTGGGGCCCCAGATACGCAGTATTTT
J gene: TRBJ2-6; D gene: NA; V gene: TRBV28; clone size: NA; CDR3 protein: CASTGGVRNSGANVLTF; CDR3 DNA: TGTGCCAGCACGGGGGGCGTTCGGAACTCTGGGGCCAACGTCCTGACTTTC
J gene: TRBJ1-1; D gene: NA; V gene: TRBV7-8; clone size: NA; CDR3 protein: CASSLMTGTISEAFF; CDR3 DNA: TGTGCCAGCAGCTTGATGACAGGCACAATCTCTGAAGCTTTCTTT
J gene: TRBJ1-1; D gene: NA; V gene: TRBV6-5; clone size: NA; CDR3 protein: CASSYSNGPNTEAFF; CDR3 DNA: TGTGCCAGCAGTTACTCGAACGGTCCGAACACTGAAGCTTTCTTT
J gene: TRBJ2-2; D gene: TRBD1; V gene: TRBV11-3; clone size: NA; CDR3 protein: CASSLGTGGASTGELFF; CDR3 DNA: TGTGCCAGCAGCTTAGGGACAGGGGGCGCGAGTACCGGGGAGCTGTTTTTT
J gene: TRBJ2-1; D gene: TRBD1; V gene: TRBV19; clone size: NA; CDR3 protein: CASSIAGQGANEQFF; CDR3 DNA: TGTGCCAGTAGTATAGCGGGGCAGGGGGCTAATGAGCAGTTCTTC
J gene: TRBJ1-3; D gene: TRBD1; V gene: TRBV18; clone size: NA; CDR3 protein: CASSPWDSLPGNTIYF; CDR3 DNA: TGTGCCAGCTCACCCTGGGACAGCCTCCCTGGAAACACCATATATTTT
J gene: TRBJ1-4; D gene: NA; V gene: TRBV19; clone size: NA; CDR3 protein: CASSREQFGREKLFF; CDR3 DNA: TGTGCCAGTAGTCGGGAGCAGTTCGGAAGAGAAAAACTGTTTTTT
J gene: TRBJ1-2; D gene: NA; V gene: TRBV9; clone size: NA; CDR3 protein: CASSGRTAPIYGYTF; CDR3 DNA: TGTGCCAGCAGCGGTCGGACAGCCCCCATCTATGGCTACACCTTC
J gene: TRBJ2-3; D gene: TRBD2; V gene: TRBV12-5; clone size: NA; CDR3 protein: CASGLVAGAGDTQYF; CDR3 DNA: TGTGCTAGTGGTTTGGTAGCGGGAGCGGGGGATACGCAGTATTTT
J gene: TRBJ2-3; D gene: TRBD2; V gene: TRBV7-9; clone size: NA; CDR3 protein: CASSLRLAGDADTQYF; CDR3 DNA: TGTGCCAGCAGCTTAAGACTAGCGGGGGATGCAGATACGCAGTATTTT
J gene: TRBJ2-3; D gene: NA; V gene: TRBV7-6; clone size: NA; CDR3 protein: CASSLKGGIVLGDTQYF; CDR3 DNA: TGTGCCAGCAGCTTAAAGGGCGGGATAGTATTAGGGGATACGCAGTATTTT
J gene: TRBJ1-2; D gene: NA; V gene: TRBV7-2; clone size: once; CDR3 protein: CASSSQGNYGYTF; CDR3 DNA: TGTGCCAGCAGCTCACAGGGAAACTATGGCTACACCTTC
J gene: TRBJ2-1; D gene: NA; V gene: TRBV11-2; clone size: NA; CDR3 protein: CASSLVSGIAGSSYNEQFF; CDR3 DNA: TGTGCCAGCAGCTTAGTTTCTGGTATCGCGGGGAGCTCCTACAATGAGCAGTTCTTC
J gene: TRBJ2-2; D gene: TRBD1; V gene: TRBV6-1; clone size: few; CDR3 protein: CASRAGTGTTGELFF; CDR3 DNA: TGTGCCAGCAGAGCCGGGACAGGGACCACCGGGGAGCTGTTTTTT
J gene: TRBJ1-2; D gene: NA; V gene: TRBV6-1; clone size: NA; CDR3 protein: CASSEASGTTGPGYTF; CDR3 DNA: TGTGCCAGCAGTGAAGCGAGTGGGACCACAGGGCCTGGCTACACCTTC
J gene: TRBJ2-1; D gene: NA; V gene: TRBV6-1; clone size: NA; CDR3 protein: CASSEYQEQFF; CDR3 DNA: TGTGCCAGCAGTGAGTATCAGGAGCAGTTCTTC
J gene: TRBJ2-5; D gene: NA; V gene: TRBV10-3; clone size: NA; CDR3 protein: CAISDPTGGFGWKTQYF; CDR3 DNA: TGTGCCATCAGTGACCCAACCGGGGGATTCGGATGGAAGACCCAGTACTTC
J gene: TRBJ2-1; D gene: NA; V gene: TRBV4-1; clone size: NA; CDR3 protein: CASSQEGGPYNEQFF; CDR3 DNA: TGCGCCAGCAGCCAAGAAGGAGGCCCCTACAATGAGCAGTTCTTC
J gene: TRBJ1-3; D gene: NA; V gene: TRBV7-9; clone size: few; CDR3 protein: CASSLQGSGNTIYF; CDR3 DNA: TGTGCCAGCAGCTTACAGGGGTCGGGAAACACCATATATTTT
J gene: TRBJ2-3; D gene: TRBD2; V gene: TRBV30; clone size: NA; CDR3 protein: CASGTSGGTDTQYF; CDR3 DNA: TGTGCCTCCGGGACTAGCGGGGGGACAGATACGCAGTATTTT
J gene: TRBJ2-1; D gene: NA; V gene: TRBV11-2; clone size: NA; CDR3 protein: CASSSAGTPYNEQFF; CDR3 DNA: TGTGCCAGCAGCTCCGCCGGGACACCCTACAATGAGCAGTTCTTC
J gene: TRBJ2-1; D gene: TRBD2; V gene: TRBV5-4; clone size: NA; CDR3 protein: CASSVAGGQRNEQFF; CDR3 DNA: TGTGCCAGCAGCGTGGCGGGGGGTCAACGCAATGAGCAGTTCTTC
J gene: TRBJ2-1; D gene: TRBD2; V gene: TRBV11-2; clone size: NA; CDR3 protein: CASSQMTSGIANEQFF; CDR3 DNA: TGTGCCAGCAGCCAAATGACTAGCGGGATCGCCAATGAGCAGTTCTTC
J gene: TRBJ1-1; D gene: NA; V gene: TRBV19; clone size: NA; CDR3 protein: CASSLDSRGTEAFF; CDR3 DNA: TGTGCCAGTAGTCTAGACAGTAGGGGAACTGAAGCTTTCTTT
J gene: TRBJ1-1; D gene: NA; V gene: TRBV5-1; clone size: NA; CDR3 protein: CASGLAGGTVTNTEAFF; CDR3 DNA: TGCGCCAGCGGCTTGGCCGGGGGAACAGTAACGAACACTGAAGCTTTCTTT
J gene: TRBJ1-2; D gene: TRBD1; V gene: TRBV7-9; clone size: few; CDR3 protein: CASSLEDRGWFNYGYTF; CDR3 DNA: TGTGCCAGCAGCTTGGAAGACAGGGGGTGGTTTAACTATGGCTACACCTTC
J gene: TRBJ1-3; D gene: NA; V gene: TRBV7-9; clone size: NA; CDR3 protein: CASSSTGKRAGNTIYF; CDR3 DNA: TGTGCCAGCAGCTCAACAGGGAAAAGAGCTGGAAACACCATATATTTT
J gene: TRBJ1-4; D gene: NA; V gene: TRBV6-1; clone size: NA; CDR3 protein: CASSAGNPGSEKLFF; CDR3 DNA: TGTGCCAGCAGTGCCGGAAACCCGGGGAGTGAAAAACTGTTTTTT
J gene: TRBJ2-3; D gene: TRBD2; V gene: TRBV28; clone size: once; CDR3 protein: CASSSPPLAGTDTQYF; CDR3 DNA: TGTGCCAGCAGTTCTCCCCCACTAGCGGGCACAGATACGCAGTATTTT
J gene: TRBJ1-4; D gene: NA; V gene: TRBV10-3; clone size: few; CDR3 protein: CAISERGAPNEKLFF; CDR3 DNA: TGTGCCATCAGTGAGCGGGGGGCACCGAATGAAAAACTGTTTTTT
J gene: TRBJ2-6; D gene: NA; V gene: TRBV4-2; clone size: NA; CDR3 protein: CASSQDPPGANVLTF; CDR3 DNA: TGTGCCAGCAGCCAAGACCCTCCTGGGGCCAACGTCCTGACTTTC
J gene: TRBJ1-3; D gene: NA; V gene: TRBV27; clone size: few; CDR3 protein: CASSPAGFGNTIYF; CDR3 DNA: TGTGCCAGCAGTCCCGCAGGGTTCGGAAACACCATATATTTT
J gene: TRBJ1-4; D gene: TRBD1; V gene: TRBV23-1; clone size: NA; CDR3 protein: CASSQPGQEDNEKLFF; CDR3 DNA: TGCGCCAGCAGTCAACCAGGACAGGAAGATAATGAAAAACTGTTTTTT
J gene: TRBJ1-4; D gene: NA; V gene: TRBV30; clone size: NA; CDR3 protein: CAWKRNQGNEKLFF; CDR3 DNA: TGTGCCTGGAAACGAAACCAGGGTAATGAAAAACTGTTTTTT